These T cell receptor beta chains were read from a single sample in a study of vaccination effects on CD4 cells after COVID-19. These receptors have no identified antigens. The protocol was immunoSEQ multiplex PCR, while the TCRdb copy is restricted to in-frame clones and leaves out a portion. Of approximately 74,000 clones listed, around 74% are singletons. The source material was CD4+ T cells from PBMCs cultured with HCoV-NL63 spike peptides, sampled before COVID-19 vaccination. The receptors come from a human donor who received a COVID-19 vaccine. Each CDR3 is given with its conserved first and last residue. Expanded clones are given a class, and other clones once, few, many or no size at all.

abundance,v_gene,CDR3aa
few,TRBV6-5,CASSTRDRGRNEQFF
NA,TRBV2,CASSEGAGTPAQFF
NA,TRBV28,CASSQAGSFSPLHF
NA,TRBV3-1/TRBV3-2,CASSWTRTSTDTQYF
few,TRBV20-1,CSASFAGAEKLFF
NA,TRBV7-2,CASSLTGNNSPLHF
NA,TRBV6-6,CASSSSNEKLFF
NA,TRBV2,CASSAPGGMVGELFF
NA,TRBV5-1,CASSPWTAMNTEAFF
NA,TRBV6-5,CASSTSVLQETQYF
NA,TRBV12-3/TRBV12-4,CASSPGTPGEQFF
NA,TRBV30,CAWSRDYSGNTIYF
NA,TRBV6-5,CASRTGGAKNIQYF
NA,TRBV7-8,CASSLDRGERSNQPQHF
few,TRBV6-5,CASLRTGKDYGYTF
NA,TRBV10-2,CASSEKDGSNQPQHF
NA,TRBV4-2,CASSRLEGTGANVLTF
NA,TRBV10-2,CASSSSTGGSYGYTF
NA,TRBV5-1,CASSSLQGSSGNTIYF
NA,TRBV4-3,CASSQDLGGLEQFF
NA,TRBV19,CASSIFGQWNTEAFF
once,TRBV30,CAWRPGQGYQETQYF
once,TRBV18,CASSPPDRGNTEAFF
NA,TRBV3-1/TRBV3-2,CASSQGSLAGAAETQYF
NA,TRBV7-2,CASSPRGQENTEAFF
few,TRBV6-2/TRBV6-3,CASSNLLAGDPDTQYF
NA,TRBV7-2,CASSLIPSASTDTQYF
NA,TRBV7-2,CASSLQVSTDTQYF
NA,TRBV9,CASSVHTVNTEAFF
NA,TRBV2,CASTERLAHTGELFF
NA,TRBV9,CASSKVGSNQPQHF
NA,TRBV27,CASSFPQGGTQYF
NA,TRBV5-1,CASSAGGYTGELFF
NA,TRBV28,CASSIPGTAVFEAFF
NA,TRBV11-3,CASSLASYNEQFF
once,TRBV29-1,CSVVLGSGGQPQHF
NA,TRBV5-1,CASSLGAGGMDTGELFF
few,TRBV18,CASSPDGFGYTF
NA,TRBV7-2,CASSPGQGINSPLHF
NA,TRBV19,CASGGQAGGYTF
NA,TRBV30,CAWRGIGGGRQWEQFF
NA,TRBV10-2,CASRPGTLYGYTF
NA,TRBV18,CASSLQGGGTEAFF
NA,TRBV4-1,CASSRRDSGDQPQHF
few,TRBV28,CASSLWTEAFF
NA,TRBV5-6,CASSFESNTEAFF
NA,TRBV7-3,CASSPSGGTFTEAFF
NA,TRBV5-8,CASSLENEKLFF
NA,TRBV6-5,CASRAAGATDTQYF
NA,TRBV19,CASSAQGALGANVLTF